These 4 T cell receptor beta chains were sequenced from one sample in a study of blood T cell repertoires in COVID-19. TCRdb's copy holds only in-frame clones and misses some; the assay was immunoSEQ multiplex PCR. This sample has just under 45,000 clones; about nine tenths occur once, and the top ten carry roughly 25%. The sequenced material came from peripheral blood. The receptors shown here come from a woman aged 80 or over in a cohort sampled during active or convalescent COVID-19.

This clone showed up just once. The CDR3, as DNA: TGTGCCAGCCGGCAGGGAGGTCGGACCGGGGAGCTGTTTTTT. Translating gives CASRQGGRTGELFF. The chain employs TRBV7-3 and TRBJ2-2, with D perhaps matching TRBD2 (6 bases). The length of the CDR3 is 14 residues. Looked up from germline, CDR1 is SGHTA and CDR2 is FQGTGA. Trimming cost V 8 bases and J 5 bases, with 15 bases left between them.

The gene calls are TRBV11-3 and TRBJ2-3; D is uncertain. The V and J ends lost 1 base and 0 bases respectively, with 11 bases between them. Germline CDR1 is SGHNT and CDR2 is YENEEA. This CDR3 comprises 16 residues. In DNA form, the CDR3 reads TGTGCCAGCAGCTTAGTCGGTCGGGTAAGCACAGATACGCAGTATTTT. This codes for CASSLVGRVSTDTQYF.

This rearrangement joins TRBV2 to TRBJ1-2; tentatively, D is TRBD1 (5 bases). The V gene's germline CDR1 is SNHLY and CDR2 FYNNEI. Trimming removed 5 bases at V and 2 bases at J, with 9 bases between. There are 13 residues in the CDR3. The CDR3 reads CASSSGPNYGYTF. In DNA form, the CDR3 reads TGTGCCAGCAGTTCAGGGCCCAACTATGGCTACACCTTC. The whole variable domain, filled in from reference TRBV2 and TRBJ1-2, reads EPEVTQTPSHQVTQMGQEVILRCVPISNHLYFYWYRQILGQKVEFLVSFYNNEISEKSEIFDDQFSVERPDGSNFTLKIRSTKLEDSAMYFCASSSGPNYGYTFGSGTRLTVV.

This clone has a single count. The V gene is TRBV5-5, the J gene TRBJ1-2; possibly TRBD1 for D (5 bases). V was pared by 0 bases and J by 0 bases, with 6 bases between. There are 14 residues in the CDR3. The germline gives CDR1 SGHKS, CDR2 YYEKEE (reference sequence). CDR3 sequence (DNA): TGTGCCAGCAGCTTGGGGGGCGCTAACTATGGCTACACCTTC. Translated, it gives CASSLGGANYGYTF.